The rows below give T cell receptor beta chains drawn from one sample of a study of cytomegalovirus exposure and HLA in healthy donors. Only in-frame clones appear in the TCRdb table, and some are missing; sequencing was by immunoSEQ multiplex PCR. The repertoire has 100,000 to 150,000 clones, about four fifths of them found once; the top ten carry roughly 4.2%. Sample: PBMCs. The source is a middle-aged woman in good health and CMV-seronegative. The CDR3 runs from the conserved cysteine through the conserved F or W. Each record gives: CDR3 protein, CDR3 DNA, D gene, J gene, V gene, clone size. The D gene is left open where the match is weak. Not every row has a clone size; where given, it reads once, few, many or a size class.

CASSQEITAGWSPLHF,TGTGCCAGCAGCCAAGAGATCACCGCCGGGTGGTCACCCCTCCACTTT,-,TRBJ1-6,TRBV4-2,-
CASSSLGGGTEAFF,TGTGCCAGCAGCTCCCTCGGCGGTGGCACTGAAGCTTTCTTT,-,TRBJ1-1,TRBV7-2,-
CASSFGGARDTQYF,TGTGCCAGCAGCTTTGGGGGGGCGCGAGATACGCAGTATTTT,-,TRBJ2-3,TRBV7-3,-
CASSKKGGTSGRPGRYEQYF,TGTGCCAGCAGCAAAAAGGGGGGGACTAGCGGGAGACCGGGGAGGTACGAGCAGTACTTC,-,TRBJ2-7,TRBV21-1,-
CASRRGTGASGANVLTF,TGTGCCAGCAGGAGAGGGACAGGGGCCTCTGGGGCCAACGTCCTGACTTTC,TRBD1,TRBJ2-6,TRBV28,-
CATSKRDLGQGGAFF,TGTGCCACCAGCAAGCGCGACCTAGGCCAGGGCGGTGCTTTCTTT,-,TRBJ1-1,TRBV15,-
CASSGTGFSGANVLTF,TGTGCCAGCAGCGGGACAGGGTTCTCTGGGGCCAACGTCCTGACTTTC,TRBD1,TRBJ2-6,TRBV9,-
CATMWANEQFF,TGTGCCACCATGTGGGCCAATGAGCAGTTCTTC,-,TRBJ2-1,TRBV15,-
CASRDQTGGYGYTF,TGTGCCAGCAGGGATCAGACAGGGGGATATGGCTACACCTTC,TRBD1,TRBJ1-2,TRBV6-5,few
CASSEVSGRVRAYNEQFF,TGTGCCAGCAGTGAAGTCAGCGGGAGGGTTCGTGCCTACAATGAGCAGTTCTTC,TRBD2,TRBJ2-1,TRBV6-1,-
CASGKTSGSGDEQFF,TGTGCTAGTGGAAAGACTAGCGGGAGTGGGGATGAGCAGTTCTTC,TRBD2,TRBJ2-1,TRBV12-5,-
CASSLSGTRWGTEAFF,TGTGCCAGCAGTTTATCGGGAACCCGGTGGGGCACTGAAGCTTTCTTT,-,TRBJ1-1,TRBV28,few
CASSPGRSSYEQYF,TGTGCCAGCAGCCCCGGCAGGTCCTCCTACGAGCAGTACTTC,-,TRBJ2-7,TRBV5-4,-
CASSLQGGKETQYF,TGCGCCAGCAGCTTACAGGGGGGGAAAGAGACCCAGTACTTC,-,TRBJ2-5,TRBV5-1,few
CASSVGAEGSYEQYF,TGTGCCAGCAGTGTGGGGGCAGAGGGATCCTACGAGCAGTACTTC,-,TRBJ2-7,TRBV6-5,-
CASSRQGSNTDTQYF,TGTGCCAGCAGTCGACAGGGGTCTAATACAGATACGCAGTATTTT,TRBD1,TRBJ2-3,TRBV27,-
CASSRSSNTGELFF,TGTGCCAGCTCTAGATCGTCAAACACCGGGGAGCTGTTTTTT,-,TRBJ2-2,TRBV2,-
CASNPGSGNSPLHF,TGCGCCAGCAACCCAGGGTCGGGTAATTCACCCCTCCACTTT,-,TRBJ1-6,TRBV10-2,-
CASSQDISGVYGYTF,TGCGCCAGCAGCCAAGATATTTCCGGGGTCTATGGCTACACCTTC,-,TRBJ1-2,TRBV4-3,few
CASSRPGEYNEQFF,TGTGCCAGCAGCCGTCCCGGAGAGTACAATGAGCAGTTCTTC,-,TRBJ2-1,TRBV7-2,-
CASSLGGGRAGEQFF,TGTGCCAGCAGCTTAGGGGGCGGGAGGGCAGGGGAGCAGTTCTTC,TRBD2,TRBJ2-1,TRBV7-2,-
CASGRRAGGLTDTQYF,TGTGCTAGTGGTCGCCGTGCGGGAGGTCTCACAGATACGCAGTATTTT,TRBD2,TRBJ2-3,TRBV12-5,-
CSAYSDTEAFF,TGCAGTGCCTATAGTGACACTGAAGCTTTCTTT,-,TRBJ1-1,TRBV20-1,-
CASSPFGTGLDEQYF,TGTGCCAGCAGCCCTTTTGGGACAGGGTTGGACGAGCAGTACTTC,TRBD1,TRBJ2-7,TRBV4-2,-
CASSIATRGAGNEQFF,TGTGCCAGTAGTATAGCTACACGGGGGGCAGGCAATGAGCAGTTCTTC,-,TRBJ2-1,TRBV19,-
CASSLARGFGRKGDEQYF,TGTGCCAGCAGCTTGGCCCGTGGGTTTGGCAGGAAAGGGGACGAGCAGTACTTC,-,TRBJ2-7,TRBV5-6,-
CASSFSSGGPLTQYF,TGTGCCAGCAGTTTTTCGTCGGGGGGCCCTCTTACGCAGTATTTT,-,TRBJ2-3,TRBV27,-
CASSSAVAKNIQYF,TGTGCCAGCAGCTCTGCGGTAGCCAAAAACATTCAGTACTTC,-,TRBJ2-4,TRBV7-9,-
CASSQDRGDTEAFF,TGCGCCAGCAGCCAAGACAGGGGGGACACTGAAGCTTTCTTT,TRBD1,TRBJ1-1,TRBV4-3,few
CASSWGRREGKIGQPQHF,TGTGCCAGCAGCTGGGGACGGCGGGAGGGGAAAATCGGTCAGCCCCAGCATTTT,-,TRBJ1-5,TRBV7-8,-
CASSLDQGAGNQPQHF,TGTGCCAGCAGCTTAGATCAGGGGGCGGGAAATCAGCCCCAGCATTTT,TRBD1,TRBJ1-5,TRBV7-9,once
CASSSSGPRGRNEQYF,TGTGCCAGCAGTTCTAGTGGTCCCAGGGGGCGAAACGAGCAGTACTTC,TRBD1,TRBJ2-7,TRBV7-9,-
CASKADSGNTIYF,TGTGCCAGTAAGGCGGACTCTGGAAACACCATATATTTT,-,TRBJ1-3,TRBV19,-
CASSFGQGTEETQYF,TGTGCCAGCAGCTTCGGACAGGGGACTGAAGAGACCCAGTACTTC,TRBD1,TRBJ2-5,TRBV5-8,few
CASSHHRQGNNEKLFF,TGTGCCAGCAGCCACCACCGACAGGGGAATAATGAAAAACTGTTTTTT,TRBD1,TRBJ1-4,TRBV2,few
CASSVRLAGAYEQYF,TGTGCCAGCAGTGTCAGACTAGCGGGGGCCTACGAGCAGTACTTC,TRBD2,TRBJ2-7,TRBV25-1,-
CSVLQLPTYEQYF,TGCAGCGTTCTACAGTTACCCACCTACGAGCAGTACTTC,-,TRBJ2-7,TRBV29-1,few
CASRESGLMNTEAFF,TGTGCCAGCCGGGAATCTGGACTCATGAACACTGAAGCTTTCTTT,-,TRBJ1-1,TRBV7-9,-
CASSPGLANEKLFF,TGTGCCAGCAGCCCAGGGCTTGCTAATGAAAAACTGTTTTTT,-,TRBJ1-4,TRBV6-5,-
CASSESGRGGNQPQHF,TGTGCCAGCAGTGAATCTGGCAGGGGAGGCAATCAGCCCCAGCATTTT,-,TRBJ1-5,TRBV25-1,-
CASSGVGAGFGGELFF,TGTGCCAGCAGCGGAGTGGGGGCAGGGTTCGGCGGGGAGCTGTTTTTT,-,TRBJ2-2,TRBV11-1,-
CARQQGTNTGELFF,TGTGCCAGGCAACAGGGTACGAACACCGGGGAGCTGTTTTTT,-,TRBJ2-2,TRBV7-9,-
CASSLLNQPQHF,TGTGCCAGCAGCTTACTGAATCAGCCCCAGCATTTT,-,TRBJ1-5,TRBV5-6,few
CASSELRGSDTQYF,TGTGCCAGCAGTGAACTCAGGGGATCGGATACGCAGTATTTT,-,TRBJ2-3,TRBV2,-
CAIPKGGISNYGYTF,TGTGCCATCCCGAAGGGGGGGATTTCTAACTATGGCTACACCTTC,-,TRBJ1-2,TRBV28,-
CASSSPGTGDTGELFF,TGTGCCAGCAGCTCCCCCGGGACAGGGGATACCGGGGAGCTGTTTTTT,TRBD1,TRBJ2-2,TRBV7-9,few
CSVPGGPVGGYTF,TGCAGCGTCCCGGGGGGCCCGGTGGGTGGCTACACCTTC,-,TRBJ1-2,TRBV29-1,-
CSVARASGGYEQYF,TGCAGCGTTGCGAGGGCTAGCGGGGGGTACGAGCAGTACTTC,TRBD2,TRBJ2-7,TRBV29-1,-
CASSRGTGSGANVLTF,TGTGCCAGCAGCAGGGGAACAGGCTCTGGGGCCAACGTCCTGACTTTC,-,TRBJ2-6,TRBV9,-
CASSPGTTKLFF,TGTGCCAGCAGCCCCGGGACAACCAAACTGTTTTTT,-,TRBJ1-4,TRBV5-4,few
CASSQDLPVRPQHF,TGTGCCAGCAGCCAAGATTTGCCCGTGCGTCCCCAGCATTTT,-,TRBJ1-5,TRBV4-2,-
CASSTTLIWGTEAFF,TGTGCCAGTAGTACCACTCTAATCTGGGGCACCGAAGCTTTCTTT,-,TRBJ1-1,TRBV19,once
CASSLIPGDYEQYF,TGTGCCAGCAGCTTAATCCCAGGGGACTACGAGCAGTACTTC,-,TRBJ2-7,TRBV7-9,-
CASSLGQGRHEQYF,TGTGCCAGCAGCTTAGGACAGGGGCGGCACGAGCAGTACTTC,TRBD1,TRBJ2-7,TRBV7-9,-
CASSSSGRVGELFF,TGTGCCAGCAGCTCTAGCGGGAGGGTCGGGGAGCTGTTTTTT,TRBD2,TRBJ2-2,TRBV4-2,-
CASSLTGEVNSPLHF,TGTGCCAGCAGCCTGACAGGGGAAGTAAATTCACCCCTCCACTTT,TRBD1,TRBJ1-6,TRBV28,-
CASSDSGEQYF,TGTGCCAGCAGCGACTCGGGGGAGCAGTACTTC,-,TRBJ2-7,TRBV6-5,-
CASSLRGLAGAGANVLTF,TGTGCCAGCAGTTTAAGGGGACTAGCGGGAGCTGGGGCCAACGTCCTGACTTTC,TRBD2,TRBJ2-6,TRBV27,-
CASRPTSGRSVEQYF,TGTGCCAGCAGACCAACTAGCGGCCGATCGGTCGAGCAGTACTTC,TRBD2,TRBJ2-7,TRBV6-5,-